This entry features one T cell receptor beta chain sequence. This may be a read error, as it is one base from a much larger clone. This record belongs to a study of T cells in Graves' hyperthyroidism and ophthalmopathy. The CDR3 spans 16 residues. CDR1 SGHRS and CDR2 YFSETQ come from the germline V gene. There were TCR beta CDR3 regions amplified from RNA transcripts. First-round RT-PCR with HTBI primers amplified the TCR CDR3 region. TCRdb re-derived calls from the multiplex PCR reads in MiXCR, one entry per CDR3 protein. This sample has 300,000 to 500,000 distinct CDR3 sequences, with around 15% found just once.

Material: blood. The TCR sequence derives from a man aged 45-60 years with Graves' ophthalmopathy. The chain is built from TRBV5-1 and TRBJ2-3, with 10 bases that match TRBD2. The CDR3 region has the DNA TGCGCCAGCAGCGGGGGACTAGCGAGCCGCACAGATGCGCAGTATTTT. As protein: CASSGGLASRTDAQYF.